This TCR beta chain was captured in a study of shared clonotypes between healthy human individuals. The study, taken as a whole, reports: Only a few donors were included, so the genetic and exposure-history diversity represented was limited.

The CDR3 spans 13 residues. Germline loops: CDR1 SQVTM, CDR2 ANQGSEA. Trimming removed 4 bases at V and 2 bases at J, with 12 bases between. In the original analysis: Filtering differed because ImmunoSEQ produced junction-only sequences that carried no quality scores. Method: immunoSEQ multiplex PCR; TCRdb's copy keeps in-frame clones and lacks some. Clone size and V and J calls were adopted from that table, with D and trimming inferred from the DNA. Among about 2.4 million clones listed, 93% were seen once. To note about this clone: Its matching antigen is unknown.

A split of CD4+ cells into CD45RA+ naive and CD45RA-negative memory subsets was performed. This chain links TRBV29-1 with TRBJ2-7; perhaps D is TRBD1 or TRBD2 (5 bases each). The TCR comes from a man younger than 35 in good health. Some clones in this sample may be carry-over from other donors' samples. The sequenced sample was naive CD4+ T cells from PBMCs. Specified subset: CD45RA+ positively selected. The CDR3 nucleotides read TGCAGCGTTGGTGCCCCGGGGCCCTACGAGCAGTACTTC. Its protein is CSVGAPGPYEQYF.